This T cell receptor (beta chain) was sequenced in a study of blood T cell repertoires in COVID-19. Per the authors' pipeline: Cell counts per sample came from amplifying reference gene primers. TCRdb keeps only in-frame clones here, not all; method: immunoSEQ multiplex PCR. V and J calls and clone size are copied from that table; D and trimming were computed from the DNA. The sample yields 25,000 to 35,000 clones, roughly 86% seen once. CDR3 length: 14 residues. Between the trimmed V and J ends, which lost 5 bases and 2 bases, there was a span of 13 bases. Germline CDR1 and CDR2: MDHEN and SYDVKM. V gene TRBV28 combines with J gene TRBJ2-7; D is uncertain. The sample consisted of peripheral blood. This TCR derives from a human donor in a cohort sampled during active COVID-19. The donor label of this sample is uncertain. The CDR3 loop reads CASSLRLFPYEQYF. As DNA, the CDR3 is TGTGCCAGCAGTCTCCGACTCTTCCCCTACGAGCAGTACTTC.